The clone carrying this T cell receptor beta chain was seen repeatedly, ten times or more. As yet, its antigen is unknown. The data originate from a study of regulatory T cells in long-lasting Graves disease. CDR1 is MNHNS and CDR2 is SASEGT in the germline V gene. This CDR3 is 14 amino acids long. Trimming removed 0 bases at V and 4 bases at J, with 7 bases between. The authors built TCR beta libraries using iRepertoire HTBI primers and Arm-PCR of CDR3 regions. Each CDR3 protein is one row after TCRdb ran MiXCR on the multiplex PCR reads. The sample contains about 620,000 distinct CDR3 sequences, about 16% of which appear only once. Study-wide results and limits: Patients with persistent Graves' had lower TCR diversity than newly diagnosed patients. There were preferences for TRBV28, TRBJ1-2 and TRBJ2-5 in persistent disease.

The sample's time point: newly diagnosed GD, antithyroid drugs for less than 3 months. RNA isolated from PBMCs was used to make the TCR library. The patients included were those that came from an endocrinology department in Xi'an, China. This sample also appeared in a second study, on T cells in Graves' hyperthyroidism and ophthalmopathy. This second report adds: When the TCR CDR3 underwent first-round RT-PCR, the HTBI primer set was used.

Sample: peripheral blood mononuclear cells (PBMCs), taken at new diagnosis, from a patient treated with antithyroid drugs. This TCR was sampled from a young woman with Graves disease. The chain employs TRBV6-1 and TRBJ1-3; TRBD1 might be the D (5 bases). CDR3 nucleotide sequence: TGTGCCAGCAGTGAAGCTTGGGGCGGAAACACCATATATTTT. Protein sequence: CASSEAWGGNTIYF.